A selection of T cell receptor beta chains follows, all from one sample in a study of a mutant IDH1 vaccine in newly diagnosed glioma. Measured with immunoSEQ multiplex PCR; TCRdb has only the in-frame clones, and not every one. This repertoire shows 30,000 to 40,000 clones, roughly three fifths found once; its top ten account for approximately 10%. These receptors have no known antigen. The sequences come from PBMCs, collected from a glioma patient whose treatment included an IDH1 peptide vaccine. The source of these receptors is a woman aged 18-29 years with glioma. The CDR3 runs from the conserved cysteine through the conserved F or W. The D gene is left open where the match is weak. Clone size appears in some rows only: once, few, many, or a class for an expanded clone.

>TRBJ2-1|.|.|TRBV5-8
TGTGCCAGCAGCCAGACACCCTACAATGAGCAGTTCTTC
CASSQTPYNEQFF
>TRBJ2-7|.|.|TRBV28
TGTGCCAGCAGTTTAGGGGGACGGGTTGTCGCCGAGCAGTACTTC
CASSLGGRVVAEQYF
>TRBJ2-7|.|.|TRBV27
TGTGCCAGCAGTTTGGGCGCTCCCAACTCCTACGAGCAGTACTTC
CASSLGAPNSYEQYF
>TRBJ2-7|TRBD1|.|TRBV19
TGTGCCAGTAGTCCCCGGGCCGGGACAGGGGCCTACGAGCAGTACTTC
CASSPRAGTGAYEQYF
>TRBJ2-3|.|.|TRBV18
TGTGCCAGCTCACCAGAAGATACGCAGTATTTT
CASSPEDTQYF
>TRBJ2-7|.|few|TRBV10-3
TGTGCCATCAGACAGAACTACGAGCAGTACTTC
CAIRQNYEQYF
>TRBJ1-2|.|.|TRBV7-2
TGTGCCAGCAGCTTAGAAGGGAACTATGGCTACACCTTC
CASSLEGNYGYTF
>TRBJ2-1|.|.|TRBV5-1
TGCGCCAGCAGCTCGGTGGGAGGTGTTAATGAGCAGTTCTTC
CASSSVGGVNEQFF
>TRBJ1-2|.|.|TRBV7-2
TGTGCCAGCAGCTTGGGACTTAACTATGGCTACACCTTC
CASSLGLNYGYTF
>TRBJ1-5|.|.|TRBV19
TGTGCCAGTAGAAAGGATGCAGTCGGCAATCAGCCCCAGCATTTT
CASRKDAVGNQPQHF
>TRBJ1-1|.|few|TRBV29-1
TGCAGCGTTAGGGGGTCACAGGGCGAGTGGGGAAAGGGCACTGAAGCTTTCTTT
CSVRGSQGEWGKGTEAFF
>TRBJ1-3|TRBD1|few|TRBV4-2
TGTGCCAGCAGCCAAGACCCGACAGGGAATGGAAACACCATATATTTT
CASSQDPTGNGNTIYF
>TRBJ1-4|.|.|TRBV5-1
TGCGCCAGCAGGGGGGGGTCTAATGAAAAACTGTTTTTT
CASRGGSNEKLFF
>TRBJ2-2|TRBD1|.|TRBV6-5
TGTGCCAGCAGTACAGGGGGCTCGAACACCGGGGAGCTGTTTTTT
CASSTGGSNTGELFF
>TRBJ2-7|.|.|TRBV12-1
TGTGCCAGCATACTTGGGGTCGAAAACTCCTACGAGCAGTACTTC
CASILGVENSYEQYF
>TRBJ2-1|TRBD2|.|TRBV4-1
TGCGCCAGCAGCCAAGAAGGTAGCGGGAGCGGGGTGCAGTTCTTC
CASSQEGSGSGVQFF
>TRBJ1-5|.|.|TRBV30
TGTGCCTGGAGTCAAGTTCGGGGGTTTCAGCCCCAGCATTTT
CAWSQVRGFQPQHF
>TRBJ2-7|TRBD1|.|TRBV9
TGTGCCAGCAGCGTAGCGGGACAGGCAGACTACGAGCAGTACTTC
CASSVAGQADYEQYF
>TRBJ2-5|.|.|TRBV14
TGTGCCAGCAGCCAAAGATTAACTGGAGAGACCCAGTACTTC
CASSQRLTGETQYF
>TRBJ1-2|TRBD1|.|TRBV6-5
TGTGCCAGCCAGGGTCAGGGGGTGGGCTACACCTTC
CASQGQGVGYTF
>TRBJ2-1|TRBD1|.|TRBV7-7
TGTGCTAGCAGCCCCGGTGGGACAGGGAGCAATGAGCAGTTCTTC
CASSPGGTGSNEQFF
>TRBJ2-5|TRBD2|once|TRBV9
TGTGCCAGCAGCGTAGCTGGCCTAGCGGGTCAGACCCAGTACTTC
CASSVAGLAGQTQYF
>TRBJ1-1|TRBD1|.|TRBV6-5
TGTGCCAGCAGCCCAGGGACAGGGGGCCCTGAAGCTTTCTTT
CASSPGTGGPEAFF
>TRBJ2-7|.|.|TRBV28
TGTGCCAGCAGGGGCCTTTCGACCTACGAGCAGTACTTC
CASRGLSTYEQYF
>TRBJ1-2|TRBD1|.|TRBV19
TGTGCCAGTAGGACAGGGGAAAACTATGGCTACACCTTC
CASRTGENYGYTF
>TRBJ1-2|.|.|TRBV7-2
TGTGCCAGCAGGGCCTCGGCGGGGGTCGGCTATGGCTACACCTTC
CASRASAGVGYGYTF
>TRBJ2-2|.|few|TRBV7-6
TGTGCCAGCAGCTTTATCGGGGGAAACACCGGGGAGCTGTTTTTT
CASSFIGGNTGELFF
>TRBJ1-1|TRBD1|few|TRBV2
TGTGCCAGCCGATTGAAGAGTACCGGGACAGTGTATGAAGCTTTCTTT
CASRLKSTGTVYEAFF
>TRBJ2-1|.|.|TRBV4-1
TGCGCCAGCAGGGGTGGCGGGGACAATGAGCAGTTCTTC
CASRGGGDNEQFF
>TRBJ1-2|.|once|TRBV29-1
TGCAGCGTTGAAGCGGGCCTTCCAGGGGGCTACACCTTC
CSVEAGLPGGYTF
>TRBJ2-5|.|few|TRBV27
TGTGCCAGCAGTTTCCCCGCACTACTAGCAGACCTTCAAGAGACCCAGTACTTC
CASSFPALLADLQETQYF
>TRBJ1-1|.|few|TRBV29-1
TGCAGCGTTGACGTGGGGTATGCTTTCTTT
CSVDVGYAFF
>TRBJ2-2|.|.|TRBV28
TGTGCCAGCAGTAAACCTCGGACGGACATTTTGAACACCGGGGAGCTGTTTTTT
CASSKPRTDILNTGELFF
>TRBJ1-2|.|.|TRBV2
TGTGCCAGCGGAAGTGGTTCCAGTCTCTATGGCTACACCTTC
CASGSGSSLYGYTF
>TRBJ1-1|.|.|TRBV6-1
TGTGCCAGCAGGAAAACCATGAACACTGAAGCTTTCTTT
CASRKTMNTEAFF
>TRBJ2-7|.|few|TRBV23-1
TGCGCCAGCAGCCAAGGATCACAGGCCGGGCGGGAAGGGAACGAGCAGTACTTC
CASSQGSQAGREGNEQYF
>TRBJ2-1|TRBD1|.|TRBV6-1
TGTGCCAGCAGTCGGGACAGGGTAGGTGAGCAGTTCTTC
CASSRDRVGEQFF
>TRBJ2-7|.|few|TRBV4-1
TGCGCCAGCAGCTTTTCCGCGAGCTCCTACGAGCAGTACTTC
CASSFSASSYEQYF
>TRBJ1-1|TRBD1|.|TRBV11-1
TGTGCCAGCAGCTTAGTAGGACAGGGCACTGAAGCTTTCTTT
CASSLVGQGTEAFF